This passage covers 16 T cell receptor beta chains from one sample sequenced in a study of blood T cell repertoires in COVID-19. The repertoire was sequenced with immunoSEQ multiplex PCR; TCRdb's copy has only in-frame clones and lacks some. The sample includes a few hundred thousand clones, about 85% of them seen just once. Sequencing was performed on PBMCs or T cells enriched from blood (not recorded which). These receptors originate from a man aged 40-49 years who had recovered from COVID-19.

The gene calls are TRBV5-4 and TRBJ1-4; TRBD1 agrees at 11 bases. CDR3 length: 15 residues. With V trimmed by 4 bases and J by 8 bases, 7 bases remained unmatched. The germline V gene has CDR1 SGHNT and CDR2 YYREEE (reference sequence). The CDR3 nucleotides read TGTGCCAGCAGCAGAGGGGGACAGGGGGGAGAAAAACTGTTTTTT. Residues: CASSRGGQGGEKLFF.

J is TRBJ2-3 and V is TRBV29-1, with TRBD2 matching over 8 bases. CDR1 and CDR2 from the germline V gene are SQVTM and ANQGSEA. V lost 1 base, J lost 1 base, and 4 bases stayed unmatched. This CDR3 region has 15 residues. CDR3 sequence: CSVEGREAGTDTQYF. DNA for the CDR3: TGCAGCGTTGAAGGGCGGGAGGCTGGCACAGATACGCAGTATTTT.

Of note for this clone: An end of the junction does not agree with germline; a read error may underlie this. The chain carries TRBV5-1 and TRBJ2-3; 9 bases are a match to TRBD2. Looked up from germline, CDR1 is SGHRS and CDR2 is YFSETQ. The CDR3 length is 15 residues. The CDR3 is CARRQAGGARDTQYF. CDR3 in DNA: TGCGCCCGCAGACAGGCGGGGGGGGCGAGAGATACGCAGTATTTT.

The rearrangement uses TRBV5-1 and TRBJ2-7; weak D call: TRBD2 (6 bases). Per germline, CDR1 SGHRS and CDR2 YFSETQ. This CDR3 is 13 amino acids long. Trimming shortened V by 7 bases and J by 1 base, and 12 bases separated the two germline ends. The CDR3 DNA reads as TGCGCCAGCGGCCCCGGGGGTTCCTACGAGCAGTACTTC. Translated: CASGPGGSYEQYF.

The chain couples TRBV11-2 to TRBJ1-1; D unresolved. From germline, CDR1 is SGHAT and CDR2 FQNNGV. This CDR3 has 13 residues. V was trimmed by 3 bases and J by 1 base, leaving 6 bases between them. The CDR3 spells CASSLDWNTEAFF. The CDR3 DNA sequence: TGTGCCAGCAGCTTGGACTGGAACACTGAAGCTTTCTTT.

V usage is TRBV6-5 and J usage is TRBJ1-5, with D uncertain. Germline CDR1 reads MNHEY; CDR2 reads SVGAGI. CDR3 length: 11 residues. The ends were cut back, 7 bases at V and 4 bases at J, with 5 bases in the middle. The CDR3 DNA is TGTGCCAGCAATCCGAATCAGCCCCAGCATTTT. Protein: CASNPNQPQHF.

The chain joins TRBV4-1 to TRBJ2-3; 7 bases match TRBD2. CDR3 length: 14 residues. With V trimmed by 4 bases and J by 4 bases, 5 bases remained unmatched. CDR1 is MGHRA, CDR2 YSYEKL, per germline. This chain's CDR3 is CASSLGGSSDTQYF. CDR3 DNA sequence: TGCGCCAGCAGCCTGGGGGGGAGCTCAGATACGCAGTATTTT.

The chain joins TRBV19 to TRBJ1-4; weak D call: TRBD1 (5 bases). Germline V gene data show CDR1 as LNHDA and CDR2 as SQIVND (reference sequence). The ends were cut back, 5 bases at V and 8 bases at J, with 12 bases in the middle. There are 13 residues in the CDR3. The CDR3 spells CASSVRVGEKLFF. In DNA, the CDR3 is TGTGCCAGTAGTGTCAGGGTCGGGGAAAAACTGTTTTTT.

In its sample, this clone was seen once. V gene TRBV7-3 combines with J gene TRBJ2-2, with D possibly TRBD2 on 6 matching bases. Trimming pared 2 bases from V and 4 bases from J, leaving 14 bases between. Germline V gene sequence: CDR1 SGHTA, CDR2 FQGTGA. This CDR3 spans 16 amino acids. The CDR3 is CASSLRGITGTGELFF. CDR3 bases: TGTGCCAGCAGCTTACGCGGGATAACTGGCACCGGGGAGCTGTTTTTT. The entire variable domain, with the rest obtained from reference TRBV7-3 and TRBJ2-2, is as follows: GAGVSQTPSNKVTEKGKYVELRCDPISGHTALYWYRQSLGQGPEFLIYFQGTGAADDSGLPNDRFFAVRPEGSVSTLKIQRTERGDSAVYLCASSLRGITGTGELFFGEGSRLTVL.

The gene calls are TRBV5-1 and TRBJ1-4, with 10 bases fitting TRBD1. The length of the CDR3 is 16 residues. The germline gives CDR1 SGHRS, CDR2 YFSETQ. V lost 4 bases and J lost 4; bases outside the gene matches: 7. CDR3 protein: CASSRGDRGLNEKLFF. DNA for the CDR3: TGCGCCAGCAGCAGGGGGGACAGGGGCCTTAATGAAAAACTGTTTTTT.

The chain joins TRBV19 to TRBJ1-5; D is possibly TRBD1 (5 bases). Trimming left V 7 bases short and J 7 bases short, with 17 bases between. The CDR3 is 14 residues long. Germline V gene data show CDR1 as LNHDA and CDR2 as SQIVND (reference sequence). The CDR3 nucleotides are TGTGCCAGTAACGAAGGGGCAGATGGACAGCCCCAGCATTTT. This sequence encodes CASNEGADGQPQHF.

The genes are TRBV19 and TRBJ2-5, with 7 nucleotides matching TRBD2. CDR1 LNHDA and CDR2 SQIVND come from the germline V gene (reference sequence). The CDR3 runs 14 residues. V trimming: 6 bases; J trimming: 2 bases; junction bases outside the gene matches: 6. The CDR3 protein is CASSYQAGQETQYF. As DNA, the CDR3 is TGTGCCAGTAGCTATCAAGCGGGGCAAGAGACCCAGTACTTC. Full variable domain (remainder filled in from reference TRBV19 and TRBJ2-5): DGGITQSPKYLFRKEGQNVTLSCEQNLNHDAMYWYRQDPGQGLRLIYYSQIVNDFQKGDIAEGYSVSREKKESFPLTVTSAQKNPTAFYLCASSYQAGQETQYFGPGTRLLVL.

The chain couples TRBV7-9 to TRBJ2-7; 7 nucleotides align to TRBD1. This CDR3 region has 19 residues. CDR1 is SEHNR and CDR2 is FQNEAQ in the germline V gene (reference sequence). The J segment lost 0 bases and the V segment lost 3 bases, leaving 17 bases of the junction unmatched. This CDR3 reads CASSFGSPVGGLSSYEQYF. The CDR3 coding sequence is TGTGCCAGCAGCTTTGGGAGTCCCGTAGGGGGCTTAAGCTCCTACGAGCAGTACTTC.

The J gene is TRBJ2-1, the V gene TRBV24-1; D may be TRBD2 (6 bases). Germline V gene sequence: CDR1 KGHDR, CDR2 SFDVKD. The CDR3 contains 13 residues. Trimming removed 4 bases at V and 7 bases at J, with 10 bases between. The CDR3 spells CATSEPGLNEQFF. The CDR3 DNA sequence: TGTGCCACCAGTGAGCCGGGACTTAATGAGCAGTTCTTC.

The rearrangement uses TRBV9 and TRBJ2-7, with 7 bases fitting TRBD2. Germline lookup yields CDR1 SGDLS and CDR2 YYNGEE. The J segment lost 3 bases and the V segment lost 1 base, leaving 16 bases of the junction unmatched. The CDR3 extends over 18 amino acids. CDR3 loop: CASSVLRTPGAGRYEQYF. The CDR3 DNA reads TGTGCCAGCAGCGTATTACGGACACCCGGAGCGGGACGCTACGAGCAGTACTTC.

This rearrangement joins TRBV7-9 to TRBJ2-7; 7 nucleotides agree with TRBD1. The CDR3 length is 16 residues. CDR1 SEHNR and CDR2 FQNEAQ come from the germline V gene (reference sequence). The V gene end was trimmed by 5 bases and the J gene end by 3 bases; junction bases not matched to a gene: 13. The chain's CDR3 is CASSTPAGGAIYEQYF. CDR3 in DNA: TGTGCCAGCAGCACCCCCGCAGGGGGAGCAATCTACGAGCAGTACTTC.